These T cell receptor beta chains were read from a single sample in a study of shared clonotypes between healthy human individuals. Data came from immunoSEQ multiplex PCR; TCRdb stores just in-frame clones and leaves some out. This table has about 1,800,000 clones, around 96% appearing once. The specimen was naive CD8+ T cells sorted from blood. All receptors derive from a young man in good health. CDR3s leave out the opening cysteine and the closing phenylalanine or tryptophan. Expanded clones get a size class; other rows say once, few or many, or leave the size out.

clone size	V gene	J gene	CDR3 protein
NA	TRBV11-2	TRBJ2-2	ASSFSLNTGELF
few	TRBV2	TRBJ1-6	ASSEGTAGNSPLH
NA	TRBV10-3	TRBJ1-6	AISEDSYSPLH
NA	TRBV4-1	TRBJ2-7	ASSPAGGEQY
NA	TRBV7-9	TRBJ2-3	ASSTTSSPADTQY
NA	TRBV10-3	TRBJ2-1	ALRRDNEQF
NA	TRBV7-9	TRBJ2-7	ASSEESYEQY
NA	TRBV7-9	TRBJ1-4	ASSLPLSNEKLF
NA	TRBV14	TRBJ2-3	ASSQGLGPDTQY
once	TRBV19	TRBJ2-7	ASGQPSEQY
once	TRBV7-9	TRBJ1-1	ASSTAGWTDTEAF
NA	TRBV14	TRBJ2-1	ASGGGRYNEQF
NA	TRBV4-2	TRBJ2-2	ASSQGVVPGELF
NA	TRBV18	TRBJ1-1	ASSPEGERLNTEAF
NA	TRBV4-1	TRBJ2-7	ASSQEAVSYEQY
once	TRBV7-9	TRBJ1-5	ASSLAWGQGDQPQH
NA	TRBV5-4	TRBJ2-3	ASSFGTEQY
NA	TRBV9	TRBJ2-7	ASSVEGADEQY
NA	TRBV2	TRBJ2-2	ASSVGDTGELF
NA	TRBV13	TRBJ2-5	ASSSTGAETQY
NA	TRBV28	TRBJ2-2	ASSSVVLTGELF
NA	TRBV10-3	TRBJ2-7	AISAQDYEQY
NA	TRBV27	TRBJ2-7	ASRVAGSGEQY
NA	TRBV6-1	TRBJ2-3	ASSETSASTDTQY
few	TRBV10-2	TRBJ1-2	ASGYRNGYT
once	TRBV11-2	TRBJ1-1	ACSREGYTEAF
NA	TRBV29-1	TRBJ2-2	SARAGGHTGELF
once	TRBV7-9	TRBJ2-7	ASSFGQGASYEQY
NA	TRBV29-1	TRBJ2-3	SVGRAQSTDTQY
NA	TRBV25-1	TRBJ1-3	ASSEDEGGNTIY
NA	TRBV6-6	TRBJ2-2	ASSYWGADTGELF
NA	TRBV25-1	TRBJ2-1	ASSDSGGPYNEQF
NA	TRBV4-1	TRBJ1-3	ASSQEEYTIY
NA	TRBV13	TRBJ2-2	ASSSWGANTGELF
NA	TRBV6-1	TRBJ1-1	ASGDGEISMNTEAF
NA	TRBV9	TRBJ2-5	ASTDSDSQETQY
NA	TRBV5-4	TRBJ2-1	ASSLPPEQF
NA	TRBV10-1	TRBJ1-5	ASSESNFCRGPPVGNQPQH
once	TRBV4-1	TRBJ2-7	ASSQEPQAGWDYEQY
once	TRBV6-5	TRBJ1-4	ASSPDTWGEKLF
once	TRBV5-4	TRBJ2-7	ASSLSASTAHEQY
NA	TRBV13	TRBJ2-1	ASSLAGGTPGNEQF
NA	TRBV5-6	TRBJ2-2	ASSLAFWGATGELF
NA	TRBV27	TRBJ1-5	ASSLTPQGNQPQH